This T cell receptor (beta chain) is drawn from a study of blood T cell repertoires in COVID-19. As for the study in general: COVID-19 samples from acute and convalescent phases originated in the United States, Italy and Spain.

In the original analysis: Amplifying reference gene primers gave estimates of nucleated cell counts. Sequenced by immunoSEQ multiplex PCR; TCRdb stores in-frame clones only, minus some. That table is the source of V, J and clone size, and D and trimming were worked out from the DNA. The sample contains approximately 230,000 clones, approximately 84% of which appear only once. Germline loops: CDR1 MDHEN, CDR2 SYDVKM. Trimming removed 5 bases from V and 8 bases from J, with 9 bases in between. The CDR3 is 11 amino acids. This chain connects TRBV28 to TRBJ1-2; the D is unclear. Input material: PBMCs or T cells enriched from blood (not recorded which). The source of this sequence is a man in his forties or fifties who had recovered from COVID-19. This chain's CDR3 is CASSLNGGYTF. DNA of the CDR3: TGTGCCAGCAGTCTTAATGGCGGCTACACCTTC.